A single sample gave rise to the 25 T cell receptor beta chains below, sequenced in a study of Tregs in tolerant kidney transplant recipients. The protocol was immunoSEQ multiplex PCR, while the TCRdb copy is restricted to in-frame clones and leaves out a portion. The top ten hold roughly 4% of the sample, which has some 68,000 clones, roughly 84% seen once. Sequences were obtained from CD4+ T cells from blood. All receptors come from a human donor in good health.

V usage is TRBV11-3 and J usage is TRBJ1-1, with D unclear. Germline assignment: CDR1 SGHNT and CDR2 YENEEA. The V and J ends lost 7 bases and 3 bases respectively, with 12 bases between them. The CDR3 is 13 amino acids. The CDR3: CASNERTYTEAFF. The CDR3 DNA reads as TGTGCCAGCAACGAAAGGACCTACACTGAAGCTTTCTTT.

The CDR3 here is CASRPHGQEGNTIYF. The CDR3 bases are TGTGCCAGCAGGCCCCATGGACAAGAAGGAAACACCATATATTTT. J is TRBJ1-3 and V is TRBV27; D perhaps matches TRBD1 (5 bases). The CDR3 has 15 residues. Trimming left V 6 bases short and J 4 bases short, with 16 bases between. Germline CDR1 MNHEY, CDR2 SMNVEV (reference sequence).

CDR3 in DNA: TGTGCCAGCAGTTCAATGACCGGACTATCTGAAGCTTTCTTT. Encoded protein: CASSSMTGLSEAFF. J is TRBJ1-1 and V is TRBV7-9; D is unresolved. Germline loops: CDR1 SEHNR, CDR2 FQNEAQ (reference sequence). V lost 6 bases to trimming and J lost 6 bases, with 17 bases between them. This CDR3 region has 14 residues.

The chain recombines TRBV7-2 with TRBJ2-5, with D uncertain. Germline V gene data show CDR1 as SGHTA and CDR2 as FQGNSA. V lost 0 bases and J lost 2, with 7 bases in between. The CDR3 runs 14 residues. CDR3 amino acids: CASSLASQQETQYF. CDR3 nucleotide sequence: TGTGCCAGCAGCTTAGCCTCCCAACAAGAGACCCAGTACTTC.

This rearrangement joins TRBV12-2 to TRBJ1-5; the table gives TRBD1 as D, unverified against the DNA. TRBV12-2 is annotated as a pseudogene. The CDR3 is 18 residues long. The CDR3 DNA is TGTGCAAGTCGCGCGCACTGGGACAGGGGTGAAAGCAATCAGCCCCAGCATTTT. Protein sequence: CASRAHWDRGESNQPQHF.

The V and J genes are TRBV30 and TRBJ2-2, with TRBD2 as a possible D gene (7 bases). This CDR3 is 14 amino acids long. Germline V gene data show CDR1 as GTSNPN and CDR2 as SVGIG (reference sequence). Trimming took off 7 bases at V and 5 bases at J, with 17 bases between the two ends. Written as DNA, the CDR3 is TGTGCCTCACGGGGGCTAGCGGAGACCGGGGAGCTGTTTTTT. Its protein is CASRGLAETGELFF.

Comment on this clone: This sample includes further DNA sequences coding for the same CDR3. CDR3 residues: CASSFRGLGTQYF. As DNA, the CDR3 is TGTGCCAGCAGCTTCCGAGGCCTAGGGACCCAGTACTTC. The V call is TRBV11-2, the J call TRBJ2-5; no firm D call. The ends were cut back, 3 bases at V and 7 bases at J, with 12 bases in the middle. CDR1 is SGHAT and CDR2 is FQNNGV in the germline V gene. The CDR3 is made up of 13 amino acids.

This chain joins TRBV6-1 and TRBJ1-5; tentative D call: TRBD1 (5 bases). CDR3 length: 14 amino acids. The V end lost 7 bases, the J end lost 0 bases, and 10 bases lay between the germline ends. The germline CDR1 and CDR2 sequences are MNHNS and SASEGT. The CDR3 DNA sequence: TGTGCCAGCAACCAGGGTTTTAGCAATCAGCCCCAGCATTTT. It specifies CASNQGFSNQPQHF.

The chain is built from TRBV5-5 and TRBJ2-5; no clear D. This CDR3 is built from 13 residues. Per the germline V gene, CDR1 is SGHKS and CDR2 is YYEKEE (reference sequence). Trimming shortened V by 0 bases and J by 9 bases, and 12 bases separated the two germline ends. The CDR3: CASSLGDLWAQYF. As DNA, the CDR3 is TGTGCCAGCAGCTTGGGGGATCTCTGGGCCCAGTACTTC.

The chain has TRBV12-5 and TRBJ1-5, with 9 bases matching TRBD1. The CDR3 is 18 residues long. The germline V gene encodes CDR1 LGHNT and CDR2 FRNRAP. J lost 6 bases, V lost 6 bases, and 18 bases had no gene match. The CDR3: CASGPGQGGVGVSQPQHF. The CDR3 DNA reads TGTGCTAGTGGCCCGGGACAGGGAGGGGTGGGTGTGAGTCAGCCCCAGCATTTT.

CDR3: CASSQGAFPTGISPQHF. CDR3 bases: TGCGCCAGCAGCCAGGGGGCTTTTCCCACGGGAATCAGCCCCCAGCATTTT. This chain links TRBV4-1 with TRBJ1-5, with D possibly matching TRBD1 (6 bases). The CDR3 has 17 amino acids. Trimming left V 3 bases short and J 10 bases short, with 25 bases between. Germline assignment: CDR1 MGHRA and CDR2 YSYEKL.

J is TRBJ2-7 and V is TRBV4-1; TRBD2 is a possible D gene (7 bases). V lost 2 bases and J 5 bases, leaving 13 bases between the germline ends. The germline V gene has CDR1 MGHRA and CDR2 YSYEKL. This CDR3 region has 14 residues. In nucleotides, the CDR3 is TGCGCCAGCAGCCAACCGCCGGGGGGCCACGAGCAGTACTTC. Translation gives CASSQPPGGHEQYF.

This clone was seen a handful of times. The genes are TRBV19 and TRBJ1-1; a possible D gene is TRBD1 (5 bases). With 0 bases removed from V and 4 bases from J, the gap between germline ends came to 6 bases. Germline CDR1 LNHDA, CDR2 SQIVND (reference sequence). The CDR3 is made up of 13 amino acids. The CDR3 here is CASSIDRGTEAFF. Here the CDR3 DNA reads TGTGCCAGTAGTATAGATAGGGGCACTGAAGCTTTCTTT.

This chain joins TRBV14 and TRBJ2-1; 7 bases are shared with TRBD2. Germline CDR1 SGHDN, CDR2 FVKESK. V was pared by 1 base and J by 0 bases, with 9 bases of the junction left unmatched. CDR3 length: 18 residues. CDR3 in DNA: TGTGCCAGCAGCCAAGTTGAATACGGGAGGAGCTCCTACAATGAGCAGTTCTTC. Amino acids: CASSQVEYGRSSYNEQFF. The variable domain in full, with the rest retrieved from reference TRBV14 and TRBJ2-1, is EAGVTQFPSHSVIEKGQTVTLRCDPISGHDNLYWYRRVMGKEIKFLLHFVKESKQDESGMPNNRFLAERTGGTYSTLKVQPAELEDSGVYFCASSQVEYGRSSYNEQFFGPGTRLTVL.

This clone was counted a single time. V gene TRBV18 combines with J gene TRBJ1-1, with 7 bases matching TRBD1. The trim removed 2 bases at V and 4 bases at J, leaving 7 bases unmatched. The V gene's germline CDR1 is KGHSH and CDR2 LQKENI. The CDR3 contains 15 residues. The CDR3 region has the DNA TGTGCCAGCTCACCATGGAAGGGGGCGGGCACTGAAGCTTTCTTT. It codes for CASSPWKGAGTEAFF.

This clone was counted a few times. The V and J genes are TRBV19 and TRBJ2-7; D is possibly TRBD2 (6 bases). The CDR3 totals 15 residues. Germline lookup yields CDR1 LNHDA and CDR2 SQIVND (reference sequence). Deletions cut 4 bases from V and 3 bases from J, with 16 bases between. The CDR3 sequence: CASSNSLARGYEQYF. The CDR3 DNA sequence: TGTGCCAGTAGTAATTCGTTAGCGCGGGGCTACGAGCAGTACTTC.

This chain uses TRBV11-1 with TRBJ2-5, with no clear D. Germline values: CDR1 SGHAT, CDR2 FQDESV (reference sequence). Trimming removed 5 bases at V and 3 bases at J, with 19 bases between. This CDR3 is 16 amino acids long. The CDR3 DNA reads TGTGCCAGCAGCAATACCGCGCCGTTTGGGGAAGAGACCCAGTACTTC. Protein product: CASSNTAPFGEETQYF.

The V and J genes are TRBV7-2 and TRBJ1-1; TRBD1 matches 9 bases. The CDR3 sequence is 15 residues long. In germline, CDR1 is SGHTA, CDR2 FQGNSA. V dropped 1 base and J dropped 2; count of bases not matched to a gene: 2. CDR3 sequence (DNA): TGTGCCAGCAGCTTAGAGGGACAGGGCAACACTGAAGCTTTCTTT. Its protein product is CASSLEGQGNTEAFF.

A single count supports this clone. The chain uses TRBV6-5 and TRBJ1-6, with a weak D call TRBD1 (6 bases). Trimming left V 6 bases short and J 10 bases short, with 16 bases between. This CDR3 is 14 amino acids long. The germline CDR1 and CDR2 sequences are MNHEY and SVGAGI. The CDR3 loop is CASSLTGQGSPLHF. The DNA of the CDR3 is TGTGCCAGCAGCCTCACAGGGCAGGGATCACCCCTCCACTTT.

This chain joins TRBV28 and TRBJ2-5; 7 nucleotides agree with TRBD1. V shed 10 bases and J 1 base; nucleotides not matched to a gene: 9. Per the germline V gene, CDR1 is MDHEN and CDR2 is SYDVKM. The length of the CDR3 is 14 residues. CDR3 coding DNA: TGTGCCATCAGGGACAGTACCTCCCAAGAGACCCAGTACTTC. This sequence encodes CAIRDSTSQETQYF.

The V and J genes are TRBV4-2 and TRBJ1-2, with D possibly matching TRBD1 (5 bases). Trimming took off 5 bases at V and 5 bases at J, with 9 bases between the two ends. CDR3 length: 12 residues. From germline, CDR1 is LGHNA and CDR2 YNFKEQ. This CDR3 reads CASSSSGYGYTF. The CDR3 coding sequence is TGTGCCAGCAGCTCTTCAGGGTATGGCTACACCTTC.

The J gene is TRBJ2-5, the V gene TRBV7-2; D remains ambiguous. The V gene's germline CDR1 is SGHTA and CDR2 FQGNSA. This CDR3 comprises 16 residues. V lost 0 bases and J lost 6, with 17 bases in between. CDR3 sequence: CASSLAGRLDGQTQYF. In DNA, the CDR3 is TGTGCCAGCAGCTTAGCGGGTCGTCTAGATGGGCAGACCCAGTACTTC. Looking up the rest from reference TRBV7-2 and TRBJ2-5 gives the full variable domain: GAGVSQSPSNKVTEKGKDVELRCDPISGHTALYWYRQSLGQGLEFLIYFQGNSAPDKSGLPSDRFSAERTGGSVSTLTIQRTQQEDSAVYLCASSLAGRLDGQTQYFGPGTRLLVL.

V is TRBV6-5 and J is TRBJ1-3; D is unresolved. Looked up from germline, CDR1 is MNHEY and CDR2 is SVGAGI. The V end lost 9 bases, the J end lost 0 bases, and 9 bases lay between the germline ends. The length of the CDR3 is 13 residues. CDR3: CASKTGSGNTIYF. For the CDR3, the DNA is TGTGCCAGTAAAACTGGCTCTGGAAACACCATATATTTT.

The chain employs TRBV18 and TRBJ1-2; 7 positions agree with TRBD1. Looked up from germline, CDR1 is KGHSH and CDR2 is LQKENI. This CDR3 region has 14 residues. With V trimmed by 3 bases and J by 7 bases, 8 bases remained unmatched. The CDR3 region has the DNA TGTGCCAGCTCACCTCAGGGGGGGCTACGTGGCTACACCTTC. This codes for CASSPQGGLRGYTF.

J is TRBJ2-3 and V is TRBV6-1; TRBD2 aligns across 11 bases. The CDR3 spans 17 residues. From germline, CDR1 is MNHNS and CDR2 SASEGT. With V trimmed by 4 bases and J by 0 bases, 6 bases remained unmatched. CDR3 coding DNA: TGTGCCAGCAGTGCTACTAGCGGGGGTTCTAGCACAGATACGCAGTATTTT. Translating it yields CASSATSGGSSTDTQYF.